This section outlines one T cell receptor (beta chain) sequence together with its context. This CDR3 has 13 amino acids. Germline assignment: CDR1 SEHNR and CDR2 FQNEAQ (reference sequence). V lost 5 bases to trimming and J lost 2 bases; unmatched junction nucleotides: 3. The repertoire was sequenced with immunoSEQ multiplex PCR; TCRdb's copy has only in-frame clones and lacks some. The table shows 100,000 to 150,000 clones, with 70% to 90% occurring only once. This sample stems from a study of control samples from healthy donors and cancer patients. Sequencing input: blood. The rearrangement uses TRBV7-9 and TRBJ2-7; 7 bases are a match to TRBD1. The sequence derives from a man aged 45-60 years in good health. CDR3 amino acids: CASSGDSPYEQYF. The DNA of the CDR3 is TGTGCCAGCAGCGGGGACAGCCCCTACGAGCAGTACTTC.